The sequence of this T cell receptor (beta chain) was determined in a study of regulatory T cells in long-lasting Graves disease. To make TCR beta libraries, researchers used iRepertoire HTBI primers and Arm-PCR of CDR3 regions. TCRdb fed the multiplex PCR reads into MiXCR, producing one record per CDR3 protein. The sample shows approximately 230,000 distinct CDR3 sequences, around 18% of them seen only once. Per the germline V gene, CDR1 is MDHEN and CDR2 is SYDVKM. The CDR3 is made up of 17 amino acids. V gave up 9 bases and J gave up 6 bases; unmatched junction bases: 16. This clonotype was seen many times. Time point described: newly diagnosed GD, antithyroid drugs for less than 3 months. Isolated PBMC RNA provided the starting material for the TCR library.

The sample consisted of peripheral blood mononuclear cells (PBMCs), taken at new diagnosis, from a patient treated with antithyroid drugs. The TCR sequence derives from a female donor with Graves disease. The chain employs TRBV28 and TRBJ1-5; 11 nucleotides align to TRBD1. CDR3 loop: CASIMGFVDRGLQPQHF. CDR3 in DNA: TGTGCCAGTATAATGGGATTTGTGGACAGGGGGCTTCAGCCCCAGCATTTT.